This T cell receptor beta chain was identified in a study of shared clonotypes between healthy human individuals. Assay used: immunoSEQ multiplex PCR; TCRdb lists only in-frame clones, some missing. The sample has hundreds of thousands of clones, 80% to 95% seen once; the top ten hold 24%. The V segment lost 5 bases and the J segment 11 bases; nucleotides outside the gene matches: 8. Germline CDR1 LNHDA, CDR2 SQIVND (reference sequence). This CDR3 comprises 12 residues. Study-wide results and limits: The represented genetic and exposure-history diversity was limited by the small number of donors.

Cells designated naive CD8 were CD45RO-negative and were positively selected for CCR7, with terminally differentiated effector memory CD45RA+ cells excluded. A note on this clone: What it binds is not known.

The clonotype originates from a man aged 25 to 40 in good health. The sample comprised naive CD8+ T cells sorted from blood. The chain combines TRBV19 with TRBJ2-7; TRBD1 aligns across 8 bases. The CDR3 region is CASSPRQGTKYF. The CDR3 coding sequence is TGTGCCAGTAGTCCGAGACAGGGGACCAAGTACTTC.